These 16 T cell receptor beta chains were all obtained from the same sample, sequenced in a study of T-cell memory formation after mild COVID-19. TCRdb called the 5' RACE reads again in MiXCR, with one record for every CDR3 protein. The repertoire has about 400,000 distinct CDR3 sequences, roughly 18% of them found once; the top ten carry around a fifth. The sample was PBMCs or a T cell subset sorted from them (not recorded which). The receptor source for this set is a man aged 18 to 30 who had mild COVID-19 (a few samples of this study predate the infection). Cell type and time point are not known.

This clonotype was seen once. The chain links TRBV24-1 to TRBJ2-3; possibly TRBD2 for D (6 bases). Germline CDR1 and CDR2: KGHDR and SFDVKD. CDR3 length: 13 amino acids. V was trimmed by 9 bases and J by 5 bases, leaving 14 bases between them. The CDR3 DNA follows: TGTGCCACCGGGCGCGCGGGGCAAGATACGCAGTATTTT. As protein: CATGRAGQDTQYF.

The sample holds a few counts of this clonotype. The chain carries TRBV5-1 and TRBJ1-5; D possibly corresponds to TRBD1 (6 bases). The germline CDR1 and CDR2 sequences are SGHRS and YFSETQ. The V gene lost 4 bases and the J gene lost 6 bases, with 14 bases spanning the gap. The CDR3 spans 14 residues. The CDR3 DNA follows: TGCGCCAGCAGCCAACAGGGCGGTCGTCAGCCCCAGCATTTT. This encodes CASSQQGGRQPQHF.

This clonotype was seen at least ten times. This chain connects TRBV12-3 or TRBV12-4 to TRBJ2-2; no clear D. The V and J ends lost 3 bases and 6 bases respectively, with 5 bases between them. The CDR3 loop spans 12 amino acids. CDR3 in amino acids: CASSFRPGELFF. The CDR3 DNA reads TGTGCCAGCAGTTTCCGGCCCGGGGAGCTGTTTTTT.

The chain has TRBV7-9 and TRBJ2-5; D uncertain. V was cut by 8 bases and J by 3 bases, with 13 bases left in between. There are 13 residues in the CDR3. Germline-derived CDR1 and CDR2 are SEHNR and FQNEAQ (reference sequence). CDR3 in amino acids: CASSLTEKETQYF. The CDR3 bases are TGTGCCAGCTCCTTGACGGAAAAAGAGACCCAGTACTTC. Variable domain in full (rest from reference TRBV7-9 and TRBJ2-5): DTGVSQNPRHKITKRGQNVTFRCDPISEHNRLYWYRQTLGQGPEFLTYFQNEAQLEKSRLLSDRFSAERPKGSFSTLEIQRTEQGDSAMYLCASSLTEKETQYFGPGTRLLVL.

The rearrangement uses TRBV18 and TRBJ2-3, with D possibly matching TRBD1 (6 bases). Trimming stripped 2 bases from V and 10 bases from J, with 13 bases between. Looked up from germline, CDR1 is KGHSH and CDR2 is LQKENI. This CDR3 region has 13 residues. The CDR3 loop reads CASSPTPQGSQYF. CDR3 nucleotides: TGTGCCAGCTCACCAACTCCACAGGGCTCGCAGTATTTT.

This sequence joins TRBV7-2 and TRBJ2-5, with D possibly matching TRBD1 (6 bases). Germline V gene data show CDR1 as SGHTA and CDR2 as FQGNSA. CDR3 size: 16 residues. Trimming removed 4 bases at V and 0 bases at J, with 15 bases between. The CDR3 sequence is CASSYFWTANQETQYF. The CDR3 DNA reads as TGTGCCAGCAGCTACTTTTGGACAGCTAACCAAGAGACCCAGTACTTC. Looking up the rest from reference TRBV7-2 and TRBJ2-5 gives the full variable domain: GAGVSQSPSNKVTEKGKDVELRCDPISGHTALYWYRQSLGQGLEFLIYFQGNSAPDKSGLPSDRFSAERTGGSVSTLTIQRTQQEDSAVYLCASSYFWTANQETQYFGPGTRLLVL.

This chain joins TRBV12-3 or TRBV12-4 and TRBJ2-2, with D possibly matching TRBD2 (6 bases). V was cut by 7 bases and J by 6 bases, with 15 bases left in between. This CDR3 spans 14 amino acids. CDR3 amino acids: CASIGTSGAGELFF. In nucleotides, the CDR3 is TGTGCCAGCATCGGGACTTCAGGCGCCGGGGAGCTGTTTTTT.

This clonotype was recorded a few times. The chain links TRBV6-2 or TRBV6-3 to TRBJ2-7, with D perhaps TRBD1 (5 bases). The V end lost 5 bases, the J end lost 6 bases, and 14 bases lay between the germline ends. The CDR3 is 13 residues long. The germline V gene has CDR1 MNHEY and CDR2 SVGEGT. CDR3 nucleotide sequence: TGTGCCAGCAGTAACCCGGACATTATCGAGCAGTACTTC. This sequence encodes CASSNPDIIEQYF.

The V gene is TRBV12-3 or TRBV12-4, the J gene TRBJ1-2, with a tentative D call TRBD1 (6 bases). V lost 5 bases and J lost 1, with 14 bases in between. CDR3 length equals 15 residues. The CDR3 region is CASSPQGQLNYGYTF. Here the CDR3 DNA reads TGTGCCAGCAGTCCCCAGGGGCAGCTTAACTATGGCTACACCTTC.

J is TRBJ2-1 and V is TRBV12-3 or TRBV12-4, with 7 bases that match TRBD2. The V gene end was trimmed by 7 bases and the J gene end by 8 bases; junction bases not matched to a gene: 5. The CDR3 loop spans 12 amino acids. For the CDR3, the DNA is TGTGCCAGCAATCGGGGGGTCCATGAGCAGTTCTTC. It translates to CASNRGVHEQFF.

The chain uses TRBV10-3 and TRBJ2-7, with TRBD2 identical over 12 bases. J gave up 6 bases and V 4 bases, and 1 base lay outside the gene matches. The CDR3 sequence is 13 residues long. Germline V lookup: CDR1 ENHRY, CDR2 SYGVKD. The CDR3 protein is CAISALAGGEQYV. For the CDR3, the DNA is TGTGCCATCAGTGCACTAGCGGGGGGCGAGCAGTACGTC.

V gene TRBV18 combines with J gene TRBJ2-7; no clear D gene. V lost 2 bases to trimming and J lost 0 bases, with 14 bases between them. CDR3 length equals 16 residues. Germline V gives CDR1 KGHSH, CDR2 LQKENI. CDR3 DNA: TGTGCCAGCTCACCAGGGCGCCGAGAGAGCTCCTACGAGCAGTACGTC. This encodes CASSPGRRESSYEQYV.

The J gene is TRBJ1-4, the V gene TRBV7-2, with D unclear. Germline loops: CDR1 SGHTA, CDR2 FQGNSA. This CDR3 has 14 amino acids. Trimming shortened V by 1 base and J by 8 bases, and 11 bases separated the two germline ends. The CDR3 region is CASSLELADEKLFF. The CDR3, as DNA: TGTGCCAGCAGCTTAGAGCTCGCCGACGAAAAACTGTTTTTT.

This clonotype was counted only a few times. The chain recombines TRBV7-2 with TRBJ2-6, with a weak D call TRBD2 (5 bases). The germline CDR1 and CDR2 sequences are SGHTA and FQGNSA. The CDR3 length is 16 residues. Trimming removed 5 bases at V and 0 bases at J, with 11 bases between. CDR3 residues: CASSLEGLSGANVLTF. The CDR3, as DNA: TGTGCCAGCAGCCTAGAGGGCCTCTCTGGGGCCAACGTCCTGACTTTC.

At least ten counts were recorded for this clonotype. The chain combines TRBV29-1 with TRBJ2-1, with 7 bases identical to TRBD1. Germline trimming cut 3 bases from V and 13 bases from J; bases unmatched to any gene: 9. Germline V gene lookup returns CDR1 SQVTM and CDR2 ANQGSEA. This CDR3 has 12 residues. The CDR3 bases are TGCAGCGTTGACGAACAGGGGCTCCGCCAGTTCTTC. Protein: CSVDEQGLRQFF.

V gene TRBV7-2 combines with J gene TRBJ2-1, with D uncertain. Trimming took 5 bases from V and 5 from J, leaving 13 bases between them. The CDR3 is 14 residues long. The germline CDR1 and CDR2 sequences are SGHTA and FQGNSA. The CDR3 protein is CASSPAPPHNEQFF. The CDR3 nucleotides are TGTGCCAGCAGCCCCGCCCCCCCTCACAATGAGCAGTTCTTC.